This T cell receptor (beta chain) was recorded in a study of T-cell memory formation after mild COVID-19. Findings and caveats of the study: Researchers report contracting CD4+ clones mostly in CM and EM, with CD8+ clones in EMRA.

TCRdb re-analysed the 5' RACE reads in MiXCR, keeping a single row per CDR3 protein. The sample holds around 83,000 distinct CDR3 sequences, roughly 25% seen once. Germline lookup yields CDR1 SGHVS and CDR2 FQNEAQ. The CDR3 runs 22 residues. The trim removed 5 bases at V and 2 bases at J, leaving 26 bases unmatched. Concerning this clonotype itself: Its antigen is not identified.

This TCR was sampled from a man aged 18 to 29 who had mild COVID-19 (a few samples of this study predate the infection). Cell type and time point are not known. Specimen: PBMCs or a T cell subset sorted from them (not recorded which). This rearrangement joins TRBV7-8 to TRBJ2-5; TRBD1 matches at 10 bases. The CDR3 DNA is TGTGCCAGCAGCCGCAGTCCACCCCTGGATCGGACAGGGGGTGCTCGACAAGAGACCCAGTACTTC. It encodes CASSRSPPLDRTGGARQETQYF.